The TCR beta chain described here comes from a study of blood T cell repertoires in COVID-19. Clones were sequenced by immunoSEQ multiplex PCR, and TCRdb holds only the in-frame ones, with some missing. The table includes more than 85,000 clones, roughly nine tenths detected once. Looked up from germline, CDR1 is SGHTA and CDR2 is FQGNSA. Germline trimming cut 5 bases from V and 6 bases from J; bases unmatched to any gene: 5. This CDR3 spans 14 amino acids. The gene calls are TRBV7-2 and TRBJ1-4; 8 positions agree with TRBD1. The TCR sequence derives from a human donor in a cohort sampled during active COVID-19. The sequencing input was peripheral blood. In DNA, the CDR3 is TGTGCCAGCAGCCCCCGGACAGGGTATGAAAAACTGTTTTTT. Amino acid sequence: CASSPRTGYEKLFF.